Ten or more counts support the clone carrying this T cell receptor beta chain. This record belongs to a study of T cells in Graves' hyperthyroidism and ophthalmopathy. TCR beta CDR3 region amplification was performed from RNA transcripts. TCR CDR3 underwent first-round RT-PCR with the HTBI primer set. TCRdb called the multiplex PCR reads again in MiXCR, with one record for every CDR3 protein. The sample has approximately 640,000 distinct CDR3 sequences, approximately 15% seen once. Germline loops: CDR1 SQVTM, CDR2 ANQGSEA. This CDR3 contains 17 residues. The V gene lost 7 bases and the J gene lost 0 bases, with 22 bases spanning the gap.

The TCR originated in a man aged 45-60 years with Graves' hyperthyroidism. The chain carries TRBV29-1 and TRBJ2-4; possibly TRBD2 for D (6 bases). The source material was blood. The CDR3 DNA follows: TGCAGCGGCCGGGACTGCCCTTGCCCTCTAGCCAAAAACATTCAGTACTTC. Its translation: CSGRDCPCPLAKNIQYF.